This T cell receptor beta chain appears in the sequencing data of a study of blood T cell repertoires in COVID-19. Looking at the study overall: Acute and convalescent COVID-19 specimens originated in the United States, Italy and Spain.

Authors' processing steps: Reference gene primer amplification yielded estimated nucleated cell counts. Measured with immunoSEQ multiplex PCR; TCRdb has only the in-frame clones, and not every one. V and J calls and clone size are as listed in that table; D and trimming were resolved from the DNA. The table shows 150,000 to 200,000 clones, with less than 90% occurring only once. This clone has a handful of counts. The V end was cut by 1 base, the J end by 6 bases, with 9 bases between. Germline CDR1 SEHNR, CDR2 FQNEAQ (reference sequence). The CDR3 is 13 residues long. The sequence was collected from a man in his sixties with acute or convalescent COVID-19. The chain has TRBV7-9 and TRBJ1-1; D possibly corresponds to TRBD1 (5 bases). Sequencing was performed on peripheral blood. The CDR3 DNA is TGTGCCAGCAGCTTAGGTTTACAGGCTGAAGCTTTCTTT. Amino acid sequence: CASSLGLQAEAFF.